This T cell receptor beta chain comes out of a study of T cells in women clearing cervical HPV infection. Background on the study: Cases' blood sampling followed lesion detection by median approximately 150 days (90 to 200).

Libraries were prepared by immunoSEQ multiplex PCR; TCRdb keeps only in-frame clonotypes and omits some of them. The ten most abundant clones cover less than 40% of a sample with tens of thousands of clones. Details on this clone: The read terminates 3 residues ahead of where the CDR3 ends, so the germline J gene completes it.

Germline-derived CDR1 and CDR2 are GTSNPN and SVGIG (reference sequence). This CDR3 spans 16 amino acids. V shed 5 bases, J shed 0 bases, and the junction held 9 bases outside the gene matches. Sequencing was carried out using blood buffy coat. This chain connects TRBV30 to TRBJ2-2, with 7 bases that match TRBD1. This clonotype was sampled from a woman between 18 and 69 years old with a cervical HPV16 infection that either progressed to CIN3+ or cleared (not recorded which). The CDR3 here is CAWSSGTASNTGELFF. Partial CDR3 DNA: TGTGCCTGGTCCTCCGGGACAGCCTCGAACACCGGGGAG.